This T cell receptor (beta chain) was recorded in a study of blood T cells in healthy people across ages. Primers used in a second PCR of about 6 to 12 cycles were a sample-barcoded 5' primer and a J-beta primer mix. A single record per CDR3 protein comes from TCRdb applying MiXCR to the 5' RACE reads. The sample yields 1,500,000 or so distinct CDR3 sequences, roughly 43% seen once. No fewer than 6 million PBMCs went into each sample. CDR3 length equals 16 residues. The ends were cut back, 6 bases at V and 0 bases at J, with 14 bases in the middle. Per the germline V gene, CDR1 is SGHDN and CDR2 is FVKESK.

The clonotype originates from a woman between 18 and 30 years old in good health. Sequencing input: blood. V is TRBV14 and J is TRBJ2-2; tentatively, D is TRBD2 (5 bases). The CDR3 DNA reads TGTGCCAGCAGTCGGAGGCGCACACCGAACACCGGGGAGCTGTTTTTT. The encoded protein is CASSRRRTPNTGELFF.